The clone carrying this TCR beta chain was counted ten times or more. The antigen is unknown. The data originate from a study of CD8+CD57+ T cells in acquired aplastic anemia. Study information: Across the sorted CD4+ and CD8+ cells, DNA amounts averaged about 3 ug. Sequencing produced an average of roughly 11 million reads per healthy donor for CD4+ cells.

TCR beta VDJ and CDR3 profiling used genomic DNA as template. MiXCR was run by TCRdb on the reads, yielding one entry per CDR3 protein. The sample holds about 190,000 distinct CDR3 sequences, roughly half seen once. The study, taken as a whole, reports: The study identified around 28 CD8+ CDR3 sequences shared by patients and controls. Patients versus controls showed no significant CD8+ Simpson's diversity difference.

CDR1 and CDR2 from the germline V gene are MNHEY and SVGAGI. This CDR3 contains 14 residues. Deletions cut 6 bases from V and 4 bases from J, with 15 bases between. The rearrangement links TRBV6-5 to TRBJ1-2; D is ambiguous. Material for sequencing was sorted CD4+, CD8+, or CD8+CD57+ T cells (not recorded which) from PBMCs. The clonotype originates from a human donor in good health, serving as a control. CDR3 in DNA: TGTGCCAGCAGAGACCTACTCTTCCCCTATGGCTACACCTTC. Protein: CASRDLLFPYGYTF.